Here is one T cell receptor (beta chain) with its context. Its cognate antigen has yet to be identified. Base qualities are not recorded, but no much larger clone differs from it by a single base. The CDR3 covers 15 residues, taking in both the cysteine and the phenylalanine. Only the CDR3 portion is preserved as DNA: 45 bases, with reading frame beginning at the first base. CDR1 and CDR2, looked up from the germline V gene, are SGHTA and FQGNSA. Trimming removed 5 bases from V and 2 bases from J; the gene matches leave 7 bases unexplained. This entry belongs to a study of blood T cell repertoires in COVID-19 (dated by TCRdb to 2018 to 2021). For the study in its entirety: The collaborator samples originated in the United States, Italy and Spain and spanned the acute and convalescent phases of COVID-19. The material from the prospective study consisted of cDNA or gDNA derived from T cells, B-cell-depleted T cells, or PBMCs. Deeply sampled blood TCRbeta repertoires from subjects exposed to, actively infected with, or recovered from COVID-19 were included in the dataset. The repertoires were made available in a free public database intended to serve as a resource for research on the immune response to SARS-CoV-2. The samples were drawn from the first 160 participants of the ongoing ImmuneRACE study and from 950 to 1,500 subjects provided by 6 global collaborators. Nearly every sample came with metadata listing a de-identified subject ID, COVID-19 status, age in years and sex. Where available, HLA class I and class II types were obtained from metadata supplied by the sample provider rather than from assay-based typing. The research as a whole found: The quantity of clinical and demographic metadata differed by source and by participant and was supplied without curation.

TCRbeta CDR3 regions were amplified from genomic DNA by means of the immunoSEQ Assay, a bias-controlled multiplex PCR. As for the original processing: The number of nucleated cells in each sample was estimated by amplification of reference gene primers within the assay. Sequence reads were collapsed and filtered to measure the absolute abundance of every unique TCRbeta CDR3 rearrangement. For each sample, productive Simpson clonality was calculated as the square root of Simpson's diversity index across productive rearrangements. The immuneACCESS repertoire file appears here via TCRdb, limited to in-frame rearrangements. These files lack a portion of the clones; in checked studies, under half of the deficit traces to unresolved V genes, and the cause of the others is not known. That table supplies the V and J calls and clone size; D and trimming were determined from the DNA. The sample contains 250,000 to 350,000 clones, roughly 88% of them found a single time. Approximately 4% of the sample rests with the top ten.

Whole blood was collected in K2EDTA tubes by collaborating institutions according to the institutions' own protocols. Collaborator samples were shipped for TCRbeta analysis as frozen whole blood, isolated PBMCs, or DNA extracted from either sample type. This chain joins TRBV7-2 to TRBJ1-2; 8 bases in the junction line up with TRBD1. This sequence was found in a woman aged 50 to 60 with active or convalescent COVID-19. Sequencing used peripheral blood. The bases read TGTGCCAGCAGCGACAGGGGTGCCGTCAACTATGGCTACACCTTC. This translates into CASSDRGAVNYGYTF. Reference TRBV7-2 and TRBJ1-2 proteins supply the regions before and after the CDR3; the full variable domain is: GAGVSQSPSNKVTEKGKDVELRCDPISGHTALYWYRQSLGQGLEFLIYFQGNSAPDKSGLPSDRFSAERTGGSVSTLTIQRTQQEDSAVYLCASSDRGAVNYGYTFGSGTRLTVV.